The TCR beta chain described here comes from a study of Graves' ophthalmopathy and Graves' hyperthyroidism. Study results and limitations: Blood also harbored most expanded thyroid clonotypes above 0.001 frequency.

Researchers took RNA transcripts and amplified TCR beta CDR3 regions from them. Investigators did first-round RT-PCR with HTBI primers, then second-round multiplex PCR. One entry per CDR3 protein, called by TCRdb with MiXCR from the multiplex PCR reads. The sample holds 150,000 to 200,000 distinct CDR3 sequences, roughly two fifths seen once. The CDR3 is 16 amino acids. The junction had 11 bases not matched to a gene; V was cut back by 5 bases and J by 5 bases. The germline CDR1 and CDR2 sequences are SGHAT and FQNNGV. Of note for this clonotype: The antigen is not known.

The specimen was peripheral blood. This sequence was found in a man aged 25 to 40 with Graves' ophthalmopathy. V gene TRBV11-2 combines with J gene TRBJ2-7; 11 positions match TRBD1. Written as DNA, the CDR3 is TGTGCCAGCAGCCCCATTCCGGGACAGGGGGTTCACGAGCAGTACTTC. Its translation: CASSPIPGQGVHEQYF.